The 19 T cell receptor beta chains below were found in one sample sequenced in a study of cytomegalovirus exposure and HLA in healthy donors. The PCR employed 60 Vbeta primers together with 13 Jbeta primers. The repertoire was sequenced with immunoSEQ multiplex PCR; TCRdb's copy has only in-frame clones and lacks some. Here the sample spans roughly 100,000 clones, about 75% being singletons. Sequencing used PBMCs. The receptor set was obtained from a male donor in good health and CMV-seropositive.

The CDR3 coding sequence is TGCGCCAGCAGCGATTTGGACAGGGGGCACGAAAAACTGTTTTTT. Protein product: CASSDLDRGHEKLFF. This chain uses TRBV5-1 with TRBJ1-4, with 11 bases fitting TRBD1. From germline, CDR1 is SGHRS and CDR2 YFSETQ. This CDR3 has 15 residues. Trimming took 4 bases from V and 8 from J; bases not matched to a gene: 7. Full variable domain (missing parts from reference TRBV5-1 and TRBJ1-4): KAGVTQTPRYLIKTRGQQVTLSCSPISGHRSVSWYQQTPGQGLQFLFEYFSETQRNKGNFPGRFSGRQFSNSRSEMNVSTLELGDSALYLCASSDLDRGHEKLFFGSGTQLSVL.

The rearrangement joins TRBV4-3 to TRBJ2-5; 7 nucleotides agree with TRBD1. J lost 1 base, V lost 2 bases, and 1 base had no gene match. CDR3 length: 14 amino acids. Germline V gene data show CDR1 as LGHNA and CDR2 as YSLEER. In DNA form, the CDR3 reads TGCGCCAGCAGCCAAAGGACAGGCCAAGAGACCCAGTACTTC. This sequence encodes CASSQRTGQETQYF.

The CDR3 DNA sequence: TGTGCCAGCAGCTTATCGAATACGGCCTACGAGCAGTACTTC. Translation gives CASSLSNTAYEQYF. The rearrangement links TRBV7-9 to TRBJ2-7; D not resolved. This CDR3 spans 14 amino acids. Trimming left V 2 bases short and J 2 bases short, with 10 bases between. Germline CDR1 and CDR2: SEHNR and FQNEAQ (reference sequence).

The chain recombines TRBV18 with TRBJ1-1, with unresolved D. The V gene lost 3 bases and the J gene lost 5 bases, with 16 bases spanning the gap. The germline V gene has CDR1 KGHSH and CDR2 LQKENI. The CDR3 loop spans 15 amino acids. The CDR3 loop is CASSPEIYVRTEAFF. The CDR3 DNA reads TGTGCCAGCTCACCTGAGATCTACGTTCGAACTGAAGCTTTCTTT.

This rearrangement joins TRBV13 to TRBJ1-2; possibly TRBD1 for D (6 bases). The V end lost 3 bases, the J end lost 6 bases, and 11 bases lay between the germline ends. CDR1 PRHDT and CDR2 FYEKMQ come from the germline V gene (reference sequence). This CDR3 region has 13 residues. This CDR3 is CASSLGTPDGYTF. The CDR3, as DNA: TGTGCCAGCAGCTTGGGGACACCCGATGGCTACACCTTC.

A word on this clone: The junction does not match germline at one end; this may be a read error. The J gene is TRBJ1-6, the V gene TRBV5-6; weak D call: TRBD1 (6 bases). Germline assignment: CDR1 SGHDT and CDR2 YYEEEE. The CDR3 is made up of 14 amino acids. This CDR3 is CASSLTGTRSPLNF. In DNA, the CDR3 is TGTGCCAGCAGCTTGACAGGGACCCGTTCACCCCTCAACTTT. Full variable domain (outside the CDR3, taken from reference TRBV5-6 and TRBJ1-6): DAGVTQSPTHLIKTRGQQVTLRCSPKSGHDTVSWYQQALGQGPQFIFQYYEEEERQRGNFPDRFSGHQFPNYSSELNVNALLLGDSALYLCASSLTGTRSPLNFGNGTRLTVT.

The rearrangement uses TRBV9 and TRBJ2-7; D unclear. V was shortened by 2 bases and J by 3 bases, with 12 bases between the two germline ends. CDR3 size: 14 residues. Germline V lookup: CDR1 SGDLS, CDR2 YYNGEE. DNA for the CDR3: TGTGCCAGCAGCGTGGCGGAACTTAACTACGAGCAGTACTTC. Residues: CASSVAELNYEQYF.

This clone was recorded only once. The chain uses TRBV4-2 and TRBJ2-3; 11 positions agree with TRBD2. CDR3 length: 16 amino acids. Germline assignment: CDR1 LGHNA and CDR2 YNFKEQ. J was trimmed by 0 bases and V by 1 base; bases with no gene match: 0. CDR3 residues: CASSQGTSGSTDTQYF. For the CDR3, the DNA is TGTGCCAGCAGCCAAGGGACTAGCGGGAGCACAGATACGCAGTATTTT.

The chain employs TRBV19 and TRBJ2-2; D is perhaps TRBD1 (6 bases). Per the germline V gene, CDR1 is LNHDA and CDR2 is SQIVND (reference sequence). V gave up 7 bases and J gave up 3 bases, with 12 bases separating them. The CDR3 extends over 14 amino acids. CDR3: CASISGTHTGELFF. The CDR3 DNA reads as TGTGCCAGTATTTCCGGGACACACACCGGGGAGCTGTTTTTT.

Details on this clone: One end of the junction does not line up with germline, which may come from a read error. The CDR3 DNA sequence: TGTGCTAGCAGCTCAGGGGAAGGCGGCGAGCAGTACTTC. Residues: CASSSGEGGEQYF. The chain has TRBV7-7 and TRBJ2-7; possibly TRBD1 for D (6 bases). In germline, CDR1 is SSHAT, CDR2 FNYEAQ (reference sequence). The CDR3 contains 13 residues.

The chain joins TRBV27 to TRBJ2-7; D may be TRBD1 (5 bases). The V end was cut by 3 bases, the J end by 7 bases, with 19 bases between. This CDR3 is built from 15 residues. Germline CDR1 is MNHEY and CDR2 is SMNVEV (reference sequence). CDR3: CASSFDSLRLAEQYF. The CDR3 region has the DNA TGTGCCAGCAGTTTCGACAGTCTAAGGTTGGCGGAGCAGTACTTC.

The chain employs TRBV5-1 and TRBJ2-7; 9 nucleotides align to TRBD1. V was pared by 2 bases and J by 4 bases, with 4 bases of the junction left unmatched. CDR1 SGHRS and CDR2 YFSETQ come from the germline V gene. The CDR3 loop spans 14 amino acids. The CDR3 coding sequence is TGCGCCAGCAGCTTATACGGACAGGGGTACGAGCAGTACTTC. Its protein product is CASSLYGQGYEQYF.

J is TRBJ2-5 and V is TRBV5-8; possibly TRBD1 for D (5 bases). V shed 4 bases and J shed 5 bases, with 12 bases lying between them. Germline CDR1 is SGHTS and CDR2 is YDEGEE. The CDR3 runs to 13 residues. The CDR3 nucleotides read TGTGCCAGCAGCGTCGACAGCTCCGAGACCCAGTACTTC. Its translation: CASSVDSSETQYF. Drawing the rest from reference TRBV5-8 and TRBJ2-5, the complete variable domain is EAGVTQSPTHLIKTRGQQATLRCSPISGHTSVYWYQQALGLGLQFLLWYDEGEERNRGNFPPRFSGRQFPNYSSELNVNALELEDSALYLCASSVDSSETQYFGPGTRLLVL.

The V gene is TRBV19, the J gene TRBJ1-1; D may be TRBD1 (6 bases). This CDR3 has 16 amino acids. CDR1 and CDR2 from the germline V gene are LNHDA and SQIVND (reference sequence). Trimming took 6 bases from V and 0 from J, leaving 17 bases between them. CDR3 protein: CASSLPPGQLNTEAFF. CDR3 DNA: TGTGCCAGTAGCTTACCTCCGGGACAATTGAACACTGAAGCTTTCTTT.

The chain joins TRBV27 to TRBJ2-2, with TRBD2 matching 9 bases. Germline CDR1 is MNHEY and CDR2 is SMNVEV (reference sequence). The CDR3 is 16 residues long. J was trimmed by 3 bases and V by 3 bases; bases with no gene match: 5. The chain's CDR3 is CASSLIAGEDTGELFF. CDR3 bases: TGTGCCAGCAGTTTGATAGCGGGAGAGGACACCGGGGAGCTGTTTTTT.

V usage is TRBV7-2 and J usage is TRBJ2-3, with TRBD2 matching over 8 bases. CDR3 length: 16 residues. Per the germline V gene, CDR1 is SGHTA and CDR2 is FQGNSA. V lost 4 bases, J lost 1 base, and 7 bases stayed unmatched. CDR3 nucleotides: TGTGCCAGCAGCTCCGTGTTCGGGGGGGGCACAGATACGCAGTATTTT. This codes for CASSSVFGGGTDTQYF.

The sample holds a few counts of this clone. The chain joins TRBV19 to TRBJ1-1; TRBD1 is a possible D gene (5 bases). The CDR3 loop spans 15 amino acids. V was pared by 6 bases and J by 0 bases, with 14 bases between. Germline lookup yields CDR1 LNHDA and CDR2 SQIVND (reference sequence). The CDR3 reads CASSGGGVMNTEAFF. The CDR3 nucleotides are TGTGCCAGTAGCGGGGGGGGAGTTATGAACACTGAAGCTTTCTTT.

The J gene is TRBJ1-2, the V gene TRBV7-9; no clear D gene. V was pared by 3 bases and J by 2 bases, with 4 bases between. The CDR3 extends over 12 amino acids. CDR1 is SEHNR and CDR2 is FQNEAQ in the germline V gene (reference sequence). The CDR3 protein is CASSFRNYGYTF. The CDR3 nucleotides are TGTGCCAGCAGCTTCAGAAACTATGGCTACACCTTC.

The chain links TRBV4-1 to TRBJ2-6; no firm D call. CDR1 MGHRA and CDR2 YSYEKL come from the germline V gene. With 1 base removed from V and 0 bases from J, the gap between germline ends came to 4 bases. This CDR3 comprises 15 residues. The CDR3 DNA reads as TGCGCCAGCAGCCAAGGGCTCTCTGGGGCCAACGTCCTGACTTTC. It encodes CASSQGLSGANVLTF.